This TCR beta chain derives from a study of post-analysis software for immune sequencing data. On this clonotype itself: Its antigen is currently unknown.

Germline CDR1 is LGHNA and CDR2 is YSLEER. This CDR3 is built from 13 residues. The ends were cut back, 3 bases at V and 13 bases at J, with 16 bases in the middle. Included in the TCR beta cDNA libraries were unique molecular identifiers. One entry per CDR3 protein, called by TCRdb with MiXCR from the PCR reads. In the table there are hundreds of thousands of distinct CDR3 sequences, about 60% of which are singletons. Study results and limitations: Controls had lower frequencies than patients of about 5 TRBV segments, which included TRBV5-6, TRBV5-1 and TRBV20-1.

The origin of this receptor is a girl aged 2-10 years with multiple sclerosis. The chain employs TRBV4-3 and TRBJ2-1; D is possibly TRBD2 (7 bases). The source material was blood. Here the CDR3 reads CASSQGGRSHQFF. CDR3 bases: TGCGCCAGCAGCCAGGGGGGGCGGTCCCATCAGTTCTTC.